This TCR beta chain was sequenced in a study of T cell clusters in autoimmune cytopenias. Study-level information: TRB sequencing had a median approximately 52,000 reads and approximately 2,200 distinct clonotypes per sample. Broader study findings: Physiological T cell clusters of healthy donors were apparently absent in primary autoimmune cytopenia patients.

Some 38,000 genome equivalents of blood DNA were amplified for TRB. TRB was amplified by touch-down multiplex PCR, primer pools A and B combined. TCRdb re-called the multiplex PCR reads and gives one entry per CDR3 protein, without DNA. Recorded here are just over 3,500 distinct CDR3 sequences; the top ten clones represent approximately 17%. This clonotype is medium-sized by frequency. What it recognizes is unknown. Source material: peripheral blood. The TCR sequence derives from a human donor with an autoimmune cytopenia or autoimmune hepatitis (not recorded which).

CDR3 sequence: CATLAGGLSDEQFF. The chain employs TRBV6-5 and TRBJ2-1; lacking DNA, the TRBD2 call made by TCRdb goes unchecked. Per germline, CDR1 MNHEY and CDR2 SVGAGI. The CDR3 runs to 14 residues.